This TCR beta chain was captured by sequencing in a study of patients and donors after allogeneic stem cell transplantation. Each CDR3 protein gets one entry after TCRdb re-called the RT-PCR reads with MiXCR. The profile covers about 200,000 distinct CDR3 sequences, with around two fifths appearing a single time and about 33% taken by the ten largest. The V and J ends lost 4 bases and 0 bases respectively, with 6 bases between them. The CDR3 is 13 residues long. This clonotype was seen only a few times. This rearrangement joins TRBV12-3 or TRBV12-4 to TRBJ1-1; tentatively, D is TRBD1 (5 bases). The sequence came from a human donor who was either an allogeneic HSCT recipient or a stem cell or donor lymphocyte infusion donor (not recorded which). It is not recorded whose cells these are; they may come from a transplant donor. Sequenced sample: blood, either unsorted or a sorted T cell fraction (not recorded which). The CDR3 protein is CASSSDMNTEAFF. For the CDR3, the DNA is TGTGCCAGCAGTTCGGACATGAACACTGAAGCTTTCTTT.